Listed here are 22 T cell receptor beta chains from one sample, sequenced in a study of blood T cells in healthy people across ages. A sample-barcoded 5' primer and a J-beta primer mix were used in a second PCR of roughly 7 to 11 cycles. TCRdb used MiXCR to reprocess the 5' RACE reads, holding one entry per CDR3 protein. The sample includes around 1,000,000 distinct CDR3 sequences, 20% to 25% seen only once; the top ten take about 0.8%. These data also formed part of another study, on T cells of mothers and their children.

Sequencing input: blood. Receptors were obtained from a girl aged 2-10 years in good health.

The chain has TRBV10-3 and TRBJ2-3; no definite D call. V dropped 3 bases and J dropped 2 bases, with 3 bases sitting between them. CDR3 length equals 12 residues. The germline gives CDR1 ENHRY, CDR2 SYGVKD. The CDR3 bases are TGTGCCATCAGTGAAGACACAGATACGCAGTATTTT. Translation: CAISEDTDTQYF.

This chain connects TRBV11-2 to TRBJ2-2, with D tentatively TRBD1 (5 bases). Germline V CDR1 and CDR2: SGHAT, FQNNGV. CDR3 size: 16 residues. V lost 3 bases to trimming and J lost 8 bases, with 19 bases between them. CDR3 residues: CASSFFELVGQGELFF. CDR3 DNA sequence: TGTGCCAGCAGCTTTTTCGAATTGGTGGGGCAGGGGGAGCTGTTTTTT.

This clonotype was detected ten times or more. The gene calls are TRBV20-1 and TRBJ2-7, with D possibly TRBD2 on 5 matching bases. With 4 bases removed from V and 5 bases from J, the gap between germline ends came to 12 bases. Germline lookup yields CDR1 DFQATT and CDR2 SNEGSKA (reference sequence). The CDR3 sequence is 12 residues long. DNA for the CDR3: TGCAGTGCTAAGGGAGACCTGAACGAGCAGTACTTC. Its protein product is CSAKGDLNEQYF.

This clonotype was counted only a few times. The chain carries TRBV5-5 and TRBJ1-1; no firm D call. Germline CDR1 and CDR2: SGHKS and YYEKEE (reference sequence). V was cut by 1 base and J by 0 bases, with 7 bases left in between. The CDR3 contains 14 residues. CDR3 sequence (DNA): TGTGCCAGCAGCTTGAGGGCACTGAACACTGAAGCTTTCTTT. Amino acid sequence: CASSLRALNTEAFF. Using reference TRBV5-5 and TRBJ1-1 for the parts outside the CDR3, the full variable domain is DAGVTQSPTHLIKTRGQQVTLRCSPISGHKSVSWYQQVLGQGPQFIFQYYEKEERGRGNFPDRFSARQFPNYSSELNVNALLLGDSALYLCASSLRALNTEAFFGQGTRLTVV.

This clonotype was detected a few times. The chain employs TRBV6-6 and TRBJ1-1; TRBD1 agrees at 8 bases. V gave up 0 bases and J gave up 3 bases; unmatched junction bases: 6. CDR1 is MNHNY, CDR2 SVGAGI, per germline (reference sequence). CDR3 length equals 16 residues. CDR3 in DNA: TGTGCCAGCAGTTACTCCTCTTTGACAGGGGACACTGAAGCTTTCTTT. Its protein is CASSYSSLTGDTEAFF.

The V and J genes are TRBV7-3 and TRBJ1-2; 9 bases line up with TRBD1. The CDR3 length is 16 residues. Germline V gene sequence: CDR1 SGHTA, CDR2 FQGTGA. V shed 5 bases and J 4 bases; nucleotides not matched to a gene: 11. CDR3 residues: CASSPIGTGIIYGYTF. CDR3 sequence (DNA): TGTGCCAGCAGCCCTATTGGGACAGGGATCATCTATGGCTACACCTTC.

This clonotype was observed a handful of times. The rearrangement joins TRBV7-3 to TRBJ1-5, with no clear D. The CDR3 runs 13 residues. The V end was cut by 5 bases, the J end by 4 bases, with 9 bases between. The germline CDR1 and CDR2 sequences are SGHTA and FQGTGA. The CDR3 here is CASSTGLNQPQHF. CDR3 in DNA: TGTGCCAGCAGCACCGGCTTAAATCAGCCCCAGCATTTT.

This clonotype was seen more than once but under ten times. The chain recombines TRBV7-2 with TRBJ1-6, with D perhaps matching TRBD1 (5 bases). Between the trimmed V and J ends, which lost 3 bases and 5 bases, there was a span of 14 bases. The V gene's germline CDR1 is SGHTA and CDR2 FQGNSA. The CDR3 covers 16 residues. CDR3 bases: TGTGCCAGCAGCTTGCAAACCGGGGCAGATAATTCACCCCTCCACTTT. Protein: CASSLQTGADNSPLHF.

As to this clonotype: The junction and the germline gene differ at one end; a read error may be behind it. This chain uses TRBV12-5 with TRBJ2-3; D gene ambiguous. Germline loops: CDR1 LGHNT, CDR2 FRNRAP. The CDR3 loop spans 16 amino acids. The CDR3 spells CASGPWGPVPTDTQYF. The CDR3 nucleotides read TGTGCTAGTGGCCCTTGGGGTCCCGTCCCCACAGACACGCAGTATTTT.

This clonotype was recorded a few times. The chain combines TRBV6-5 with TRBJ1-1, with 10 positions matching TRBD1. This CDR3 has 14 amino acids. The germline V gene encodes CDR1 MNHEY and CDR2 SVGAGI. Trimming at V came to 7 bases and at J to 7 bases, leaving 9 bases not matched to a gene. CDR3 protein: CASNLRTGGNEAFF. CDR3 nucleotide sequence: TGTGCCAGCAATCTCCGGACAGGGGGTAATGAAGCTTTCTTT.

This clonotype came up a few times. The chain has TRBV19 and TRBJ2-5; D gene unclear. The last part of the DNA fits TRBJ2-7 better; the J call may be wrong. The CDR3 has 14 residues. Germline CDR1 reads LNHDA; CDR2 reads SQIVND (reference sequence). The CDR3: CASSIGLGSYEQYF. CDR3 DNA: TGTGCCAGTAGTATAGGATTGGGTTCCTACGAGCAGTACTTC.

The CDR3 protein is CASSAYRYTQYF. In DNA form, the CDR3 reads TGTGCCAGCAGCGCTTATCGGTATACGCAGTATTTT. The chain recombines TRBV14 with TRBJ2-3; no clear D gene. Trimming pared 5 bases from V and 7 bases from J, leaving 10 bases between. This CDR3 is built from 12 residues. CDR1 is SGHDN and CDR2 is FVKESK in the germline V gene.

This clonotype has only a few counts. The chain combines TRBV25-1 with TRBJ2-7, with D possibly TRBD1 on 6 matching bases. CDR3 length: 13 residues. Germline V gene data show CDR1 as MGHDK and CDR2 as SYGVNS. The V and J ends lost 9 bases and 3 bases respectively, with 15 bases between them. CDR3 in amino acids: CASRGTSFYEQYF. CDR3 DNA sequence: TGTGCCAGTAGGGGGACCTCGTTCTACGAGCAGTACTTC.

The chain employs TRBV3-1 and TRBJ2-2; D ambiguous. The CDR3 length is 14 residues. Trimming removed 4 bases at V and 1 base at J, with 7 bases between. Per the germline V gene, CDR1 is LGHDT and CDR2 is YNNKEL (reference sequence). Written as DNA, the CDR3 is TGTGCCAGCAGCCCACCTTGGAACACCGGGGAGCTGTTTTTT. This encodes CASSPPWNTGELFF. Complete variable domain (other parts from reference TRBV3-1 and TRBJ2-2): DTAVSQTPKYLVTQMGNDKSIKCEQNLGHDTMYWYKQDSKKFLKIMFSYNNKELIINETVPNRFSPKSPDKAHLNLHINSLELGDSAVYFCASSPPWNTGELFFGEGSRLTVL.

The V call is TRBV12-3 or TRBV12-4, the J call TRBJ2-1; 13 bases align to TRBD2. The junction had 4 bases not matched to a gene; V was cut back by 8 bases and J by 0 bases. CDR3 length: 16 residues. CDR3 loop: CASGLAGVSSYNEQFF. The CDR3 nucleotides read TGTGCCAGCGGACTAGCGGGGGTTAGCTCCTACAATGAGCAGTTCTTC.

This clonotype was counted a few times. At one of its ends the junction is not consistent with the germline gene, which may arise from a read error. The chain combines TRBV27 with TRBJ2-5, with 12 positions matching TRBD2. The DNA end favors TRBJ2-1, so the J call may be wrong. This CDR3 has 15 residues. CDR1 and CDR2 (germline): MNHEY, SMNVEV (reference sequence). The CDR3 bases are TGTGCCGGCAGTAAGGGACTAGCGGGCGACAATGAGCAGTTCTTC. Translated: CAGSKGLAGDNEQFF.

This clonotype occurred a few times. CDR3 bases: TGCAGTGCTAGAGACGATTCGGGGGCCCACTCCTACAATGAGCAGTTCTTC. Its protein is CSARDDSGAHSYNEQFF. The J gene is TRBJ2-1, the V gene TRBV20-1; D assignment may be TRBD1 or TRBD2 (6 bases each). Trimming took 0 bases from V and 0 from J, leaving 15 bases between them. The CDR3 has 17 residues. The germline V gene encodes CDR1 DFQATT and CDR2 SNEGSKA (reference sequence).

The chain is built from TRBV6-6 and TRBJ1-2, with D unresolved. The germline CDR1 and CDR2 sequences are MNHNY and SVGAGI (reference sequence). With 10 bases removed from V and 7 bases from J, the gap between germline ends came to 19 bases. The CDR3 runs 13 residues. In DNA form, the CDR3 reads TGTGCCACCACGGACGCCCCAGTCGGTGGCTACACCTTC. Protein product: CATTDAPVGGYTF.

The rearrangement joins TRBV12-3 or TRBV12-4 to TRBJ2-5; a possible D gene is TRBD2 (6 bases). The CDR3 covers 16 residues. V was trimmed by 0 bases and J by 5 bases, leaving 16 bases between them. The CDR3 nucleotides are TGTGCCAGCAGTTTAGCGCTAGGCGGGAACCGGGAGACCCAGTACTTC. It translates to CASSLALGGNRETQYF.

This sequence joins TRBV5-1 and TRBJ1-2; D is uncertain. This CDR3 has 14 residues. Germline V lookup: CDR1 SGHRS, CDR2 YFSETQ. Trimming took 0 bases from V and 2 from J, leaving 8 bases between them. The DNA for the CDR3 is TGCGCCAGCAGCTTGGAATTCGAGAACTATGGCTACACCTTC. This sequence encodes CASSLEFENYGYTF.

This clonotype was seen many times. V and J are TRBV29-1 and TRBJ2-5, with TRBD1 as a possible D gene (5 bases). The V gene's germline CDR1 is SQVTM and CDR2 ANQGSEA. V lost 3 bases and J 5 bases, leaving 13 bases between the germline ends. This CDR3 is 13 amino acids long. CDR3 DNA sequence: TGCAGCGTTGAGGTACAGGCTAAGGAGACCCAGTACTTC. As protein: CSVEVQAKETQYF. Together with reference TRBV29-1 and TRBJ2-5, the CDR3 gives the full variable domain: SAVISQKPSRDICQRGTSLTIQCQVDSQVTMMFWYRQQPGQSLTLIATANQGSEATYESGFVIDKFPISRPNLTFSTLTVSNMSPEDSSIYLCSVEVQAKETQYFGPGTRLLVL.

There are a few counts of this clonotype. The CDR3 sequence is CASRPSTSTDTQYF. CDR3 in DNA: TGCGCCAGCCGACCGTCAACTAGCACAGATACGCAGTATTTT. The genes are TRBV5-1 and TRBJ2-3; no definite D call. V was cut by 7 bases and J by 0 bases, with 12 bases left in between. From germline, CDR1 is SGHRS and CDR2 YFSETQ. The CDR3 is made up of 14 amino acids.